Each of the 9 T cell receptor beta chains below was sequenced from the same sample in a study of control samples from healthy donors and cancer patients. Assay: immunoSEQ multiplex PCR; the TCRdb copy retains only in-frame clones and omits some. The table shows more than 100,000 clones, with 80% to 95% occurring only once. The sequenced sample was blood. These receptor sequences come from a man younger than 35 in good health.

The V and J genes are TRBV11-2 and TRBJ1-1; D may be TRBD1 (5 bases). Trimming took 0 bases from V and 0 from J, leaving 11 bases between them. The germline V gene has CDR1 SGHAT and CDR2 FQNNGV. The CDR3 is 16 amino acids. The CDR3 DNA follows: TGTGCCAGCAGCTTAGAAGGTGGGGCTATGAACACTGAAGCTTTCTTT. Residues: CASSLEGGAMNTEAFF.

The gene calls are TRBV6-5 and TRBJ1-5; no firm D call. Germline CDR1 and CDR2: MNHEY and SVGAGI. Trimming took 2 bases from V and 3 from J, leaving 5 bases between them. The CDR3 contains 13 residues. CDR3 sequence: CASSYEHNQPQHF. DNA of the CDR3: TGTGCCAGCAGTTACGAGCACAATCAGCCCCAGCATTTT.

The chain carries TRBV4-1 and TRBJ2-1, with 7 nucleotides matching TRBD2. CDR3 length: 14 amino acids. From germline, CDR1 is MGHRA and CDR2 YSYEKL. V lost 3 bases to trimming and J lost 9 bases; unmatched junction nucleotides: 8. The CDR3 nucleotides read TGCGCCAGCAGCCAGGTAGGACTAGTAAGTGAGCAGTTCTTC. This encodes CASSQVGLVSEQFF.

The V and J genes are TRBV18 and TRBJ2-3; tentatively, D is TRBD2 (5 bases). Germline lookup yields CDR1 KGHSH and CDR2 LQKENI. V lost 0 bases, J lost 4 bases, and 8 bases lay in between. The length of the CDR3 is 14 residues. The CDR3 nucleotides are TGTGCCAGCTCACCACCCGGTAGCGCAGATACGCAGTATTTT. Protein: CASSPPGSADTQYF.

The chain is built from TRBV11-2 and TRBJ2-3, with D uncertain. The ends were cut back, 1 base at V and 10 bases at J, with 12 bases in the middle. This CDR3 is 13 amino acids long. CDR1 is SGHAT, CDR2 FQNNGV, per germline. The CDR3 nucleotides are TGTGCCAGCAGCTTAGTTCGCCAAAGGGCGCAGTATTTT. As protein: CASSLVRQRAQYF.

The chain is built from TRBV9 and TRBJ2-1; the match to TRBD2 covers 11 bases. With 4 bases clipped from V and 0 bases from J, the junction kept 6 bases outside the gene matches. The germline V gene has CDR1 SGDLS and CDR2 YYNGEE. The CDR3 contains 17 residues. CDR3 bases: TGTGCCAGCAGCCTAGGGACTAGCGGTCTCTCCTACAATGAGCAGTTCTTC. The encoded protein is CASSLGTSGLSYNEQFF.

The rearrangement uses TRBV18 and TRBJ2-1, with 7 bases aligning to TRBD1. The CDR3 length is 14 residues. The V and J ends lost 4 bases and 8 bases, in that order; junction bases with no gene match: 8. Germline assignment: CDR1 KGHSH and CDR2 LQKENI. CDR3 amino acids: CASSRRDSSDEQFF. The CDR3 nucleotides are TGTGCCAGCTCACGACGGGACAGTTCGGATGAGCAGTTCTTC.

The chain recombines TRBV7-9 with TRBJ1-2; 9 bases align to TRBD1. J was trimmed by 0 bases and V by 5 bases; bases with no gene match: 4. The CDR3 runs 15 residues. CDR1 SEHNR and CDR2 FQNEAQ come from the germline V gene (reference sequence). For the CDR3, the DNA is TGTGCCAGCAGCCCATACAGGGGGCCTAACTATGGCTACACCTTC. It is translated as CASSPYRGPNYGYTF. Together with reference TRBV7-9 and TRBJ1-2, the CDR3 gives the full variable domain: DTGVSQNPRHKITKRGQNVTFRCDPISEHNRLYWYRQTLGQGPEFLTYFQNEAQLEKSRLLSDRFSAERPKGSFSTLEIQRTEQGDSAMYLCASSPYRGPNYGYTFGSGTRLTVV.

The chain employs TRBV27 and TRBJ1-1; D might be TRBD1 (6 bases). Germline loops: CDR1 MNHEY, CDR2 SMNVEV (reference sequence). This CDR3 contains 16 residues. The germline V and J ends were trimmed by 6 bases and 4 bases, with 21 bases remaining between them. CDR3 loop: CASRKWDKSISTEAFF. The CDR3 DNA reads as TGTGCCAGCAGGAAGTGGGACAAAAGTATTTCCACTGAAGCTTTCTTT.